These 26 T cell receptor beta chains originate from one sample sequenced in a study of T cells in localized non-small cell lung cancer. The protocol was immunoSEQ multiplex PCR, while the TCRdb copy is restricted to in-frame clones and leaves out a portion. The sample consists of some 25,000 clones, 90% to 95% of them appearing once. The sample was peripheral blood, taken before any cancer treatment. Receptors were obtained from a woman aged 35 to 70 with stage I lung adenocarcinoma.

The sample holds one count of this clone. The DNA of the CDR3 is TGTGCCAGCAGTCAAAGCGGGGGCTCGGAGACCCAGTACTTC. Encoded protein: CASSQSGGSETQYF. V is TRBV7-7 and J is TRBJ2-5, with 8 positions matching TRBD2. Trimming removed 6 bases from V and 5 bases from J; junction bases left unmatched: 8. The CDR3 totals 14 residues. Germline CDR1 reads SSHAT; CDR2 reads FNYEAQ (reference sequence).

This clone has a single count. V and J are TRBV14 and TRBJ1-1; D is undetermined. V lost 0 bases to trimming and J lost 4 bases, with 15 bases between them. Germline CDR1 and CDR2: SGHDN and FVKESK. The CDR3 is 16 residues long. CDR3 in amino acids: CASSQDIAGWGTEAFF. In DNA form, the CDR3 reads TGTGCCAGCAGCCAAGATATCGCAGGCTGGGGCACTGAAGCTTTCTTT.

The genes are TRBV28 and TRBJ1-2, with 9 nucleotides matching TRBD1. The trim removed 5 bases at V and 5 bases at J, leaving 12 bases unmatched. Per germline, CDR1 MDHEN and CDR2 SYDVKM. CDR3 length: 16 amino acids. Here the CDR3 DNA reads TGTGCCAGCAGTCCCCCTGGTACAGGGGGCGGGTATGGCTACACCTTC. Encoded protein: CASSPPGTGGGYGYTF.

The chain uses TRBV4-1 and TRBJ1-5; 9 nucleotides line up with TRBD1. Germline trimming cut 4 bases from V and 1 base from J; bases unmatched to any gene: 11. This CDR3 has 18 residues. Per germline, CDR1 MGHRA and CDR2 YSYEKL. Here the CDR3 DNA reads TGCGCCAGCAGCCCGGACAGGGGTGGAATACGGAGCAATCAGCCCCAGCATTTT. It specifies CASSPDRGGIRSNQPQHF.

The rearrangement uses TRBV7-2 and TRBJ2-2, with 7 bases fitting TRBD2. V shed 0 bases, J shed 9 bases, and the junction held 4 bases outside the gene matches. Per the germline V gene, CDR1 is SGHTA and CDR2 is FQGNSA. This CDR3 comprises 14 residues. The CDR3 sequence: CASSLATSARELFF. The CDR3 nucleotides are TGTGCCAGCAGCTTAGCCACTAGCGCCCGGGAGCTGTTTTTT. Filled out from reference TRBV7-2 and TRBJ2-2, the complete variable domain reads GAGVSQSPSNKVTEKGKDVELRCDPISGHTALYWYRQSLGQGLEFLIYFQGNSAPDKSGLPSDRFSAERTGGSVSTLTIQRTQQEDSAVYLCASSLATSARELFFGEGSRLTVL.

The DNA of the CDR3 is TGTGCCAGCTCCACCCACAGGGGACCTAATTCACCCCTCCACTTT. Translating gives CASSTHRGPNSPLHF. The rearrangement links TRBV6-1 to TRBJ1-6, with 7 bases matching TRBD1. Unmatched junction bases numbered 10, after V lost 8 bases and J lost 6 bases. Per the germline V gene, CDR1 is MNHNS and CDR2 is SASEGT. The CDR3 sequence is 15 residues long.

This rearrangement joins TRBV6-4 to TRBJ2-1; TRBD2 aligns across 10 bases. This CDR3 is built from 13 residues. V lost 6 bases and J lost 7; bases outside the gene matches: 3. The germline gives CDR1 MRHNA, CDR2 SNTAGT. As DNA, the CDR3 is TGTGCCAGCAGGGGACTAGCGACTAATGAGCAGTTCTTC. Protein sequence: CASRGLATNEQFF.

This rearrangement joins TRBV29-1 to TRBJ2-3; TRBD2 agrees at 9 bases. The CDR3 runs 15 residues. Germline V lookup: CDR1 SQVTM, CDR2 ANQGSEA. J gave up 5 bases and V 5 bases, and 11 bases lay outside the gene matches. CDR3 region: CSVRFSGSGEDTQYF. Here the CDR3 DNA reads TGCAGCGTTCGATTTAGCGGGAGTGGGGAAGATACGCAGTATTTT.

There are a few counts of this clone. The chain combines TRBV6-5 with TRBJ2-2; 8 bases agree with TRBD1. Germline V gene sequence: CDR1 MNHEY, CDR2 SVGAGI. The J segment lost 8 bases and the V segment lost 5 bases, leaving 4 bases of the junction unmatched. The CDR3 runs to 13 residues. The CDR3 reads CASSGQGWGELFF. CDR3 DNA sequence: TGTGCCAGCAGTGGACAGGGTTGGGGGGAGCTGTTTTTT.

The chain joins TRBV10-3 to TRBJ1-1; tentative D call: TRBD1 (6 bases). The CDR3 contains 12 residues. V was pared by 10 bases and J by 5 bases, with 14 bases between. Per germline, CDR1 ENHRY and CDR2 SYGVKD. Written as DNA, the CDR3 is TGTGCCAGCCACCAGGGGTATACTGAAGCTTTCTTT. This translates into CASHQGYTEAFF.

This chain links TRBV18 with TRBJ2-3, with 10 bases identical to TRBD2. CDR3 size: 17 residues. Germline CDR1 KGHSH, CDR2 LQKENI. Trimming removed 0 bases from V and 10 bases from J; junction bases left unmatched: 13. The CDR3 DNA reads as TGTGCCAGCTCACCACCGCTAGCGGGAGTTAGCCCCGCGGCGCAGTATTTT. Its translation: CASSPPLAGVSPAAQYF.

This rearrangement joins TRBV28 to TRBJ2-1; D is unresolved. CDR1 MDHEN and CDR2 SYDVKM come from the germline V gene. V dropped 3 bases and J dropped 5 bases, with 5 bases sitting between them. The CDR3 contains 12 residues. CDR3 DNA: TGTGCCAGCAGTTTGATGGACAATGAGCAGTTCTTC. As protein: CASSLMDNEQFF.

The genes are TRBV5-6 and TRBJ2-7; D is unresolved. The CDR3 loop spans 13 amino acids. Germline CDR1 reads SGHDT; CDR2 reads YYEEEE. Trimming pared 0 bases from V and 4 bases from J, leaving 8 bases between. In nucleotides, the CDR3 is TGTGCCAGCAGCTTGGGGGGTAGGTACGAGCAGTACTTC. Its translation is CASSLGGRYEQYF.

The chain has TRBV19 and TRBJ2-7; 7 bases map to TRBD2. The ends lost 3 bases at V and 5 bases at J; junction bases unmatched: 7. The CDR3 consists of 14 residues. Germline lookup yields CDR1 LNHDA and CDR2 SQIVND (reference sequence). The CDR3 DNA sequence: TGTGCCAGTAGTATTGGCGGGGAGGGAAACGAGCAGTACTTC. Protein sequence: CASSIGGEGNEQYF. Filled out from reference TRBV19 and TRBJ2-7, the complete variable domain reads DGGITQSPKYLFRKEGQNVTLSCEQNLNHDAMYWYRQDPGQGLRLIYYSQIVNDFQKGDIAEGYSVSREKKESFPLTVTSAQKNPTAFYLCASSIGGEGNEQYFGPGTRLTVT.

This chain joins TRBV4-1 and TRBJ2-1, with D hard to call. Germline values: CDR1 MGHRA, CDR2 YSYEKL. With 5 bases removed from V and 4 bases from J, the gap between germline ends came to 15 bases. CDR3 size: 15 residues. DNA of the CDR3: TGCGCCAGCAGCACCCTGGGTTTTCGGTACAATGAGCAGTTCTTC. Encoded protein: CASSTLGFRYNEQFF.

The rearrangement uses TRBV5-1 and TRBJ2-3; D gene unclear. Germline CDR1 is SGHRS and CDR2 is YFSETQ. The V end lost 6 bases, the J end lost 5 bases, and 4 bases lay between the germline ends. The length of the CDR3 is 10 residues. The DNA for the CDR3 is TGCGCCAGCAAAAAAGATACGCAGTATTTT. Amino acid sequence: CASKKDTQYF. Complete variable domain (other parts from reference TRBV5-1 and TRBJ2-3): KAGVTQTPRYLIKTRGQQVTLSCSPISGHRSVSWYQQTPGQGLQFLFEYFSETQRNKGNFPGRFSGRQFSNSRSEMNVSTLELGDSALYLCASKKDTQYFGPGTRLTVL.

The sample holds a few counts of this clone. The chain uses TRBV6-1 and TRBJ2-7; D may be TRBD1 or TRBD2 (5 bases each). Germline lookup yields CDR1 MNHNS and CDR2 SASEGT. V was pared by 7 bases and J by 8 bases, with 12 bases between. This CDR3 spans 11 amino acids. The CDR3 protein is CASNPPGQQYF. CDR3 sequence (DNA): TGTGCCAGCAATCCCCCGGGACAGCAGTACTTC.

The chain has TRBV28 and TRBJ2-2; TRBD2 matches 10 bases. Germline assignment: CDR1 MDHEN and CDR2 SYDVKM. J was trimmed by 3 bases and V by 6 bases; bases with no gene match: 7. The CDR3 spans 16 residues. The CDR3 DNA follows: TGTGCCAGCAGAGATACTAGCGGGACATACACCGGGGAGCTGTTTTTT. It codes for CASRDTSGTYTGELFF.

The chain joins TRBV10-1 to TRBJ1-3; possible D gene TRBD1, 6 bases. Germline V gene data show CDR1 as WNHNN and CDR2 as SYGVQD (reference sequence). The V and J ends lost 7 bases and 2 bases respectively, with 12 bases between them. This CDR3 has 14 amino acids. The chain's CDR3 is CASKQGGPGNTIYF. The CDR3 DNA reads TGCGCCAGCAAACAGGGTGGCCCTGGAAACACCATATATTTT.

V usage is TRBV2 and J usage is TRBJ2-1; 8 nucleotides match TRBD2. V lost 6 bases to trimming and J lost 10 bases; unmatched junction nucleotides: 5. Germline CDR1 and CDR2: SNHLY and FYNNEI. The CDR3 is 12 amino acids. The CDR3 DNA reads as TGTGCCAGCAGGAGCGGGAGTTGGGAGCAGTTCTTC. This codes for CASRSGSWEQFF.

The chain joins TRBV5-1 to TRBJ1-1; a possible D gene is TRBD1 (5 bases). Germline V lookup: CDR1 SGHRS, CDR2 YFSETQ. Trimming pared 2 bases from V and 4 bases from J, leaving 12 bases between. This CDR3 has 14 amino acids. The CDR3 spells CASSFARGTTEAFF. CDR3 sequence (DNA): TGCGCCAGCAGCTTTGCCCGGGGGACCACTGAAGCTTTCTTT.

The chain carries TRBV9 and TRBJ2-5; D call uncertain. CDR3 length: 14 residues. V gave up 0 bases and J gave up 1 base, with 7 bases separating them. CDR1 is SGDLS, CDR2 YYNGEE, per germline. CDR3 sequence: CASSVGTVQETQYF. The DNA of the CDR3 is TGTGCCAGCAGCGTAGGGACGGTCCAAGAGACCCAGTACTTC.

V usage is TRBV6-1 and J usage is TRBJ2-3, with 7 positions matching TRBD2. V was pared by 8 bases and J by 2 bases, with 10 bases of the junction left unmatched. The germline CDR1 and CDR2 sequences are MNHNS and SASEGT. The CDR3 extends over 15 amino acids. As DNA, the CDR3 is TGTGCCAGCTCAGGGCTAGCGGCCTACACAGATACGCAGTATTTT. Its protein product is CASSGLAAYTDTQYF.

The CDR3, as DNA: TGTGCCAGCAGTTTGCGGGGTTGGGTCCCAGATACGCAGTATTTT. Translating it yields CASSLRGWVPDTQYF. This sequence joins TRBV28 and TRBJ2-3; tentatively, D is TRBD2 (6 bases). V was pared by 3 bases and J by 4 bases, with 14 bases between. Germline V gives CDR1 MDHEN, CDR2 SYDVKM. CDR3 size: 15 residues.

This clone is a singleton in its sample. This chain uses TRBV27 with TRBJ2-3, with D perhaps TRBD2 (5 bases). Trimming stripped 4 bases from V and 2 bases from J, with 19 bases between. Germline CDR1 is MNHEY and CDR2 is SMNVEV (reference sequence). The CDR3 has 17 residues. The DNA of the CDR3 is TGTGCCAGCAGTTGGTCGAAGGGCCGGGGTTTCACAGATACGCAGTATTTT. Translation gives CASSWSKGRGFTDTQYF.

The chain is built from TRBV5-1 and TRBJ1-4; TRBD1 aligns across 7 bases. J gave up 6 bases and V 3 bases, and 8 bases lay outside the gene matches. Germline-derived CDR1 and CDR2 are SGHRS and YFSETQ. The CDR3 consists of 15 residues. The CDR3 DNA reads as TGCGCCAGCAGCTCCCGACAGGGACTGGATGAAAAACTGTTTTTT. Protein sequence: CASSSRQGLDEKLFF.